This T cell receptor (beta chain) is drawn from a study of OX40 agonist ivuxolimab in advanced cancers. Regarding the research as a whole: The costimulatory receptor OX40 (CD134) was targeted by ivuxolimab, a fully human IgG2 agonistic monoclonal antibody. Intravenous ivuxolimab was administered to patients every 2 weeks at six dose levels: 0.01, 0.1, 0.3, 1.5, 3 and 10 mg/kg. Among the approximately 54 dose-escalation patients, 19 had hepatocellular carcinoma, about 15 melanoma, 9 renal cell carcinoma and 9 head and neck cancer. The dose-escalation cohort was around 84% male with a mean age of around 64 years, ranging from roughly 20 to 85. Patients were allowed to have had prior anti-PD-1, anti-PD-L1 or anti-CTLA-4 therapy, and around 43% of the dose-escalation patients had been treated with checkpoint inhibitors. Partial responses occurred in three dose-escalation patients, of whom one had hepatocellular carcinoma and two had cutaneous melanoma. Peripheral TCRbeta sequencing aimed to test whether ivuxolimab altered TCR sequence diversity and caused clonal T-cell expansion. The paper describes the monotherapy dose-escalation part (N of about 47 patients) of the phase I trial of ivuxolimab. Points the paper makes about the study in general: In the 0.1-3.0 mg/kg groups, partial responders were among the patients with the lowest normalized peripheral clonal expansion, particularly in CD8+ T cells. After ivuxolimab, expanded clones were on average more numerous among CD8+ T cells than among CD4+ T cells. At doses of 0.1 to 3.0 mg/kg, clonal expansion of both CD4+ and CD8+ T cells in blood was seen between baseline and week 6. Which antigens the clonally expanded peripheral T cells were specific for was not determined. Low levels of normalized T-cell clonal expansion were also shown by some nonresponding patients.

Genomic DNA was extracted from sorted cells for sequencing of the TCRbeta CDR3 region. TCRbeta CDR3 regions were sequenced using the immunoSEQ Assay. This immuneACCESS table, as held by TCRdb, lists in-frame sequences with V and J called but not all clones. Of the missing ones, under half trace to an unresolved V gene in checked studies; the others have no known cause. This sample comprises approximately 20,000 clones, 85% to 90% of them detected only once. The ten largest clones add up to about 15% of the sample. Patients with a history of autoimmune disease or receiving systemic immunosuppression were excluded from the trial. In every dose cohort, peripheral blood was drawn for TCR sequencing at baseline, cycle 4 day 1, and cycle 7 day 1. Samples came from an open-label, multicenter, first-in-human phase I dose-escalation trial of ivuxolimab. Adults with locally advanced or metastatic head and neck squamous cell, hepatocellular, melanoma or renal cell carcinoma were enrolled in the trial. Before TCR sequencing, CD4+ T cells and CD8+ T cells from peripheral blood were sorted into separate populations.

Trimming takes 0 bases from V and 0 bases from J, and the germline ends sit 5 bases apart. The CDR3, from cysteine to phenylalanine, totals 15 residues. CDR3 DNA is the only sequence kept; it has 45 bases, read in frame from the first base. The germline V gene yields MRHNA for CDR1 and SNTAGT for CDR2. As regards this clone: What this receptor recognizes is not known. There are no base qualities to consult, and no much larger clone falls within one base.

The receptor was isolated from an adult with an advanced solid tumor such as melanoma, head and neck, liver or kidney cancer. In this chain, TRBV6-4 is recombined with TRBJ1-4; the D gene identity is not certain. Sequenced here: CD4+ or CD8+ T cells sorted from blood, sampled in a trial of the OX40 agonist ivuxolimab. Here is the DNA: TGTGCCAGCAGTGACTCGAGAGCAACTAATGAAAAACTGTTTTTT. It translates as CASSDSRATNEKLFF.